This T cell receptor beta chain was sequenced during a study of blood T cells in healthy people across ages. Trimming cost V 0 bases and J 8 bases, with 23 bases left between them. The CDR3 is made up of 17 amino acids. Looked up from germline, CDR1 is GTSNPN and CDR2 is SVGIG (reference sequence). Only a few counts were recorded for this clonotype. Its matching antigen is unknown. Broader study findings: When one million T cells were used, diversity estimates were thought to be underestimates. Per-million-T-cell TCR beta diversity fell roughly linearly with age.

The use of a sample-barcoded 5' primer and a J-beta primer mix characterized a second PCR of roughly 6 to 11 cycles. Each CDR3 protein gets one entry after TCRdb re-called the 5' RACE reads with MiXCR. The data show fewer than 2,000,000 distinct CDR3 sequences, about two fifths seen once. This clonotype originated in a human donor in good health. This sequence joins TRBV30 and TRBJ2-1; possible D gene TRBD2, 7 bases. The sample was blood. Written as DNA, the CDR3 is TGTGCCTGGAGTGTTTTCCTAGGGGGGGGGGCCAAAGATGAGCAGTTCTTC. It translates to CAWSVFLGGGAKDEQFF.